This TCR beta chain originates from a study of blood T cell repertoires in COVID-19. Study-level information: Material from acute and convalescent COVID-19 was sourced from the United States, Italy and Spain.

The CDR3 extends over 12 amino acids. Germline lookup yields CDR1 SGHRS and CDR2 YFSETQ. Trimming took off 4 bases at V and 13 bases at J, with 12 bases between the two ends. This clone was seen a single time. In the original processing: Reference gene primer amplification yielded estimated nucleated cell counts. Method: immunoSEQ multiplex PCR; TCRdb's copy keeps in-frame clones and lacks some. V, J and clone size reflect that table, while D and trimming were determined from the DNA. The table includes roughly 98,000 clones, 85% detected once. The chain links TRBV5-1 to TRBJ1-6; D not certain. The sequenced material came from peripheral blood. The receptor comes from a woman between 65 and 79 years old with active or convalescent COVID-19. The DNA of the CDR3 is TGCGCCAGCAGCGGAGAGGGTAGTCCCCTCCACTTT. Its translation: CASSGEGSPLHF.